A selection of T cell receptor beta chains follows, all from one sample in a study of T cell responses to AZD1222 COVID-19 vaccine. Generated by immunoSEQ multiplex PCR, the TCRdb table keeps only in-frame clones and is missing some. The sample has 150,000 to 200,000 clones; approximately 92% are singletons. Material: peripheral blood, obtained on day 0 of AZD1222 vaccination. Every receptor here comes from an adult in good health. Each CDR3 is given with its conserved first and last residue. Each record gives: J gene, V gene, clone size, D gene, CDR3 protein, CDR3 DNA. D genes are given only for firm matches. Expanded clones get a size class; other rows say once, few or many, or leave the size out.

>TRBJ2-2|TRBV3-1/TRBV3-2|NA|TRBD2
CASSRSQGGHPSTNTGELFF
TGTGCCAGCAGCCGGAGCCAGGGAGGGCATCCTTCTACGAACACCGGGGAGCTGTTTTTT
>TRBJ2-7|TRBV3-1/TRBV3-2|NA|NA
CASSPYRDVPYEQYF
TGTGCCAGCAGTCCCTATCGGGACGTGCCCTACGAGCAGTACTTC
>TRBJ1-2|TRBV4-3|NA|NA
CASSQDGPGSGYTF
TGCGCCAGCAGCCAAGATGGACCTGGGAGCGGCTACACCTTC
>TRBJ1-1|TRBV18|NA|TRBD1
CASSRDRLNTEAFF
TGTGCCAGCTCACGGGACAGGTTGAACACTGAAGCTTTCTTT
>TRBJ1-5|TRBV6-5|NA|TRBD1
CASSMTGGRNQPQHF
TGTGCCAGCAGTATGACAGGGGGCCGCAATCAGCCCCAGCATTTT
>TRBJ1-1|TRBV6-1|NA|NA
CASSETAGQPNTEAFF
TGTGCCAGCAGTGAAACCGCCGGACAGCCCAACACTGAAGCTTTCTTT
>TRBJ1-5|TRBV7-9|NA|NA
CASSSTNQPQHF
TGTGCCAGCAGCTCCACCAATCAGCCCCAGCATTTT
>TRBJ1-5|TRBV13|NA|TRBD1
CASSIGGTGLQPQHF
TGTGCCAGCTCGATCGGAGGGACAGGACTACAGCCCCAGCATTTT
>TRBJ2-1|TRBV6-1|NA|TRBD2
CASSELWVAGGPYNEQFF
TGTGCCAGCAGTGAACTCTGGGTAGCGGGAGGGCCCTACAATGAGCAGTTCTTC
>TRBJ2-7|TRBV12-3/TRBV12-4|once|NA
CASSLSGSNEQYF
TGTGCCAGCAGTTTAAGTGGGTCGAACGAGCAGTACTTC
>TRBJ2-7|TRBV5-4|NA|TRBD1
CASSSRDRGSMGYEQYF
TGTGCCAGCAGCTCGAGAGACAGGGGGAGTATGGGGTACGAGCAGTACTTC
>TRBJ2-7|TRBV4-1|NA|NA
CASSQSLEGSYEQYF
TGCGCCAGCAGCCAAAGTCTCGAGGGATCCTACGAGCAGTACTTC
>TRBJ2-3|TRBV6-2/TRBV6-3|once|TRBD2
CASSSLAGTDTQYF
TGTGCCAGCAGCTCACTAGCGGGCACAGATACGCAGTATTTT
>TRBJ1-1|TRBV6-5|NA|TRBD1
CASRDPQGLWTEAFF
TGTGCCAGCAGAGACCCACAGGGGTTATGGACTGAAGCTTTCTTT
>TRBJ2-3|TRBV2|NA|NA
CASSRGFGTDTQYF
TGTGCCAGCAGTAGGGGGTTTGGGACAGATACGCAGTATTTT
>TRBJ2-7|TRBV7-9|few|TRBD1
CASSPSTGLGEQYF
TGTGCCAGCAGCCCCTCGACAGGGTTGGGCGAGCAGTACTTC
>TRBJ1-5|TRBV6-5|NA|NA
CASSYGQNSNQPQHF
TGTGCCAGCAGTTACGGGCAGAATAGCAATCAGCCCCAGCATTTT
>TRBJ1-1|TRBV7-2|NA|NA
CASSPRQQGNTEAFF
TGTGCCAGCAGCCCCCGACAGCAAGGGAACACTGAAGCTTTCTTT
>TRBJ2-3|TRBV5-1|NA|NA
CASSLDSGFTDTQYF
TGCGCCAGCAGCTTGGACTCGGGGTTCACAGATACGCAGTATTTT
>TRBJ1-2|TRBV2|NA|NA
CASRETDPYGYTF
TGTGCCAGCAGGGAGACTGACCCCTATGGCTACACCTTC
>TRBJ2-6|TRBV19|NA|TRBD1
CASRRQGTAGANVLTF
TGTGCCAGTAGAAGACAGGGGACAGCTGGGGCCAACGTCCTGACTTTC
>TRBJ1-1|TRBV3-1/TRBV3-2|NA|NA
CASSQDLRSNTEAFF
TGTGCCAGCAGCCAAGATCTTCGCTCGAACACTGAAGCTTTCTTT
>TRBJ2-3|TRBV18|NA|TRBD1
CASSRGQGRTDTQYF
TGTGCCAGCTCACGCGGACAGGGACGCACAGATACGCAGTATTTT
>TRBJ1-2|TRBV4-2|NA|NA
CASGGEGRPYGYTF
TGTGCCAGCGGGGGGGAGGGGCGACCCTATGGCTACACCTTC
>TRBJ2-7|TRBV7-2|NA|TRBD2
CASSLGFRGGEQYF
TGTGCCAGCAGCTTGGGTTTCCGGGGGGGCGAGCAGTACTTC
>TRBJ2-3|TRBV3-1/TRBV3-2|NA|TRBD2
CASSQARLAGGGDTQYF
TGTGCCAGCAGCCAAGCCCGACTAGCGGGAGGCGGCGATACGCAGTATTTT
>TRBJ1-5|TRBV5-4|NA|NA
CASSIKQRQIENQPQHF
TGTGCCAGCAGCATCAAGCAGAGACAGATCGAAAATCAGCCCCAGCATTTT
>TRBJ2-1|TRBV4-1|NA|NA
CASSSTTGTTYNEQFF
TGCGCCAGCAGCTCGACGACAGGAACAACCTACAATGAGCAGTTCTTC
>TRBJ1-4|TRBV2|NA|NA
CASSERWSGNEKLFF
TGTGCCAGCAGTGAGAGGTGGTCAGGGAATGAAAAACTGTTTTTT
>TRBJ1-5|TRBV29-1|NA|NA
CSVVLNPNSNQPQHF
TGCAGCGTTGTGCTTAATCCGAATAGCAATCAGCCCCAGCATTTT
>TRBJ2-1|TRBV9|NA|TRBD2
CASSGLAGDYNEQFF
TGTGCCAGCAGCGGCCTAGCGGGGGACTACAATGAGCAGTTCTTC
>TRBJ2-1|TRBV5-1|NA|NA
CASSPVGFSDEQFF
TGCGCCAGCAGCCCGGTTGGGTTTTCGGATGAGCAGTTCTTC
>TRBJ1-4|TRBV7-9|once|NA
CASSLTGRDEKLFF
TGTGCCAGCAGCCTAACAGGGAGGGATGAAAAACTGTTTTTT
>TRBJ2-1|TRBV3-1/TRBV3-2|NA|TRBD2
CASNGLEGHEQFF
TGTGCCAGCAACGGACTAGAAGGCCATGAGCAGTTCTTC
>TRBJ1-1|TRBV19|NA|TRBD1
CASSIHRGRRFTEAFF
TGTGCCAGTAGTATCCACAGGGGGCGAAGGTTCACTGAAGCTTTCTTT
>TRBJ2-1|TRBV10-3|NA|NA
CAISHDRPGTTDNEQFF
TGTGCCATCAGCCACGACAGGCCCGGGACTACCGACAATGAGCAGTTCTTC
>TRBJ1-1|TRBV5-1|NA|NA
CASSLGEDGTEAFF
TGCGCCAGCAGCTTGGGAGAAGACGGCACTGAAGCTTTCTTT